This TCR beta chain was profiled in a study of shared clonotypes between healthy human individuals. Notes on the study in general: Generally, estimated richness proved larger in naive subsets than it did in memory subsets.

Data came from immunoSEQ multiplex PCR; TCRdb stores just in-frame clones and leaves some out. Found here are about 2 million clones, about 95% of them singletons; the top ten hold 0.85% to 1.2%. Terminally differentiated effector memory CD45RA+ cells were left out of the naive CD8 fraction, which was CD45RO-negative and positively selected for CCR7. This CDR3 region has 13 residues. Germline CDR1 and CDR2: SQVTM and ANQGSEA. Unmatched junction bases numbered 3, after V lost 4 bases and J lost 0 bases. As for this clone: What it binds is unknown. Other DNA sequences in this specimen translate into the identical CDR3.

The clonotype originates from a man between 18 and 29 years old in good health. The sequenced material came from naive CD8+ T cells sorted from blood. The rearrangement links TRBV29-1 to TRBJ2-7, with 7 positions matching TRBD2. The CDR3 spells CSVGGGSSYEQYF. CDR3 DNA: TGCAGCGTTGGGGGGGGTAGCTCCTACGAGCAGTACTTC.